Included here is one T cell receptor beta chain sequence, with context. In its sample, this clonotype was seen many times. Its antigen specificity is not known. Qualities for individual bases were not recorded, and no much larger clone is one base off. Sequencing was carried out with an Illumina HiSeq 2500. Quantitative 5'-RACE with molecular barcodes was the method used to prepare the TCR beta libraries. From the authors' description of their analysis: To identify disease-linked TCR variants, a new computational method was used, one built on a probabilistic model of VDJ rearrangement. TCRdb reanalyzed the raw reads on its own, using fastp at Q25 for trimming and MiXCR for clone calling, and kept in-frame beta chains. Each record represents a unique CDR3 protein, reported with the most common genes and DNA among its rows. TCRdb, not the original authors, processed these V and J calls. The sample table lists about 130,000 distinct CDR3 sequences, around 9% of them with a count of one. The ten biggest clones cover approximately 3.6% of the sample.

This entry is derived from a study of CD8 T cells in ankylosing spondylitis (dated by TCRdb to 2015 to 2018). Regarding the complete study: T cell receptor beta repertoires were profiled in healthy donors and ankylosing spondylitis patients so that disease-linked TCR variants could be found. Peripheral blood was sampled, and synovial fluid was additionally collected from ankylosing spondylitis patients. The whole study cohort included 95 to 130 healthy donors and 25 ankylosing spondylitis patients. What the research found in general, with its limitations: The disease-linked clones were reported as significantly enriched in matched synovial fluid samples from ankylosing spondylitis patients. A CD8+ phenotype was shown by the disease-linked clones, which were found at relatively low frequencies in peripheral blood. Some motif variants had previously been reported in the synovial fluid and blood of reactive arthritis patients, which suggests shared mechanisms of disease initiation. Blood from ankylosing spondylitis patients appeared to be characterized by a TCR beta motif made up of several highly homologous amino acid variants.

A distance of 13 bases separates the germline ends of V and J, which lose 5 bases and 0 bases respectively. Looking up the germline V gene (reference sequence) yields CDR1 SEHNR and CDR2 FQNEAQ. The CDR3 measures 15 amino acids from cysteine to phenylalanine. Solely the CDR3 DNA is kept, with 45 bases framed from the first base. The receptor's source is a male donor with ankylosing spondylitis or in good health (not recorded which). The V and J segments used are TRBV7-9 and TRBJ1-2; no D gene can be assigned with confidence. Sequenced input: blood, either unsorted or a sorted T cell fraction (not recorded which). In nucleotides, the sequence is TGTGCCAGCAGCGAGCGGGATAGAGCTAACTATGGCTACACCTTC. This codes for CASSERDRANYGYTF.